The clone carrying this T cell receptor (beta chain) was observed many times. Its target is not known. The source material, RNA transcripts, was used to amplify TCR beta CDR3 regions. The primer set for the first-round RT-PCR of the TCR CDR3 was HTBI. TCRdb re-called the multiplex PCR reads with MiXCR, one entry per CDR3 protein. The sample lists 350,000 or so distinct CDR3 sequences, 21% occurring once. After removal of 5 bases from V and 5 bases from J, the junction contained 6 bases not matched to a gene. The CDR3 loop spans 14 amino acids. This sample is part of a study of T cells in Graves' hyperthyroidism and ophthalmopathy. Study observations and caveats: The majority of expanded thyroid clonotypes above 0.001 also appeared in blood.

Exclusion criteria comprised uncontrolled infection, other autoimmune disease, pregnancy or lactation. A roughly 10 ml volume of fresh peripheral blood provided the PBMCs. The receptor's source is a woman in her forties or fifties with Graves' hyperthyroidism. This chain links TRBV12-3 or TRBV12-4 with TRBJ2-1; TRBD1 agrees at 7 bases. The source material was blood. The CDR3 sequence: CASSTGEMDNEQFF. The DNA for the CDR3 is TGTGCCAGCAGTACAGGGGAGATGGACAATGAGCAGTTCTTC.